This is a list of T cell receptor beta chains from one sample in a study of shared clonotypes between healthy human individuals. The method was immunoSEQ multiplex PCR; TCRdb's version includes in-frame clones alone and lacks a portion of them. The table has around 550,000 clones, roughly 95% seen once; the top ten hold over 0.1%. Sequenced material: naive CD8+ T cells sorted from blood. Every receptor here comes from a woman aged 25 to 45 in good health. Each CDR3 is given with its conserved first and last residue. A D gene is named only where the DNA matches it firmly. The listing skips clone size in some rows; elsewhere it reads once, few, many or a size class.

>NA|TRBV19|TRBD1|TRBJ1-5
TGTGCCAGTAGTTTTCGGACAGGGGGCCAGCCCCAGCATTTT
CASSFRTGGQPQHF
>NA|TRBV5-4|TRBD2|TRBJ2-2
TGTGCCAGCAGCGGGACTAGCGGGAGGTATGGCTCCGGGGAGCTGTTTTTT
CASSGTSGRYGSGELFF
>NA|TRBV28|TRBD1|TRBJ2-7
TGTGCCAGCAGGCCACATGTGACAGGGCCTACCTACGAGCAGTACTTC
CASRPHVTGPTYEQYF
>NA|TRBV6-1|NA|TRBJ2-7
TGTGCCAGCAGCGCGGGGAGGGGGGAGCAGTACTTC
CASSAGRGEQYF
>NA|TRBV27|NA|TRBJ2-7
TGTGCCAGCAGTTTAGCCCCAGGGATAAGTTCTGAGCAGTACTTC
CASSLAPGISSEQYF
>NA|TRBV27|NA|TRBJ2-5
TGTGCCAGCAGTTTTGGGTTAGGCGCGCAAGAGACCCAGTACTTC
CASSFGLGAQETQYF
>NA|TRBV11-1|NA|TRBJ2-7
TGTGCCAGCAGCTTACCTGATTACGAGCAGTACTTC
CASSLPDYEQYF
>once|TRBV5-6|NA|TRBJ2-7
TGTGCCAGCAGTGACGACAGGAACGAGCAGTACTTC
CASSDDRNEQYF
>NA|TRBV28|NA|TRBJ2-5
TGTGCCAGCAGGGTACATACCGACGGAGAGACCCAGTACTTC
CASRVHTDGETQYF
>once|TRBV2|TRBD2|TRBJ2-1
TGTGCCAGCAGTTTGACTAGCGGGGCTTACAATGAGCAGTTCTTC
CASSLTSGAYNEQFF
>NA|TRBV2|TRBD1|TRBJ1-4
TGTGCCAGCAAACCGACAGGGGGCGGCGGTGAAAAACTGTTTTTT
CASKPTGGGGEKLFF
>NA|TRBV27|NA|TRBJ2-2
TGTGCCAGCACCCCACTGGGTCTAGCGAGGAACACCGGGGAGCTGTTTTTT
CASTPLGLARNTGELFF
>NA|TRBV5-1|TRBD1|TRBJ2-2
TGCGCCAGCATTCGCCACCGGGACAGGGTGTTCGGCGGGGAGCTGTTTTTT
CASIRHRDRVFGGELFF
>NA|TRBV7-1|TRBD1|TRBJ2-1
TGTGCCAGCAGCTTAGCCCAGGGGGCGCGTAATGAGCAGTTCTTC
CASSLAQGARNEQFF
>NA|TRBV2|NA|TRBJ2-1
TGTGCCAGCAGTGAGGGGCTAGCCTACTACAATGAGCAGTTCTTC
CASSEGLAYYNEQFF
>NA|TRBV27|NA|TRBJ2-1
TGTGCTAGTGGGGAGGACTTCTACAATGAGCAGTTCTTC
CASGEDFYNEQFF
>once|TRBV19|NA|TRBJ1-1
TGTGCCAGTAGTGGGGACCCTAACACTGAAGCTTTCTTT
CASSGDPNTEAFF
>NA|TRBV7-9|NA|TRBJ1-2
TGTGCCAGCAGACCCGGGGACGGCGCACTTAACTATGGCTACACCTTC
CASRPGDGALNYGYTF
>NA|TRBV4-1|TRBD1|TRBJ1-1
TGCGCCAGCAGCCAAACAGGGGGGGGAACTGAAGCTTTCTTT
CASSQTGGGTEAFF
>NA|TRBV29-1|TRBD1|TRBJ2-1
TGCAGCGTTGAAGGACAGGGGGCGAAGTGGGAGCAGTTCTTC
CSVEGQGAKWEQFF
>NA|TRBV9|NA|TRBJ2-1
TGTGCCAGCAGCGTAGCTGGGCTCTCCTACAATGAGCAGTTCTTC
CASSVAGLSYNEQFF
>NA|TRBV6-6|NA|TRBJ2-7
TGTGCCAGCAGTCAGTTCCAGACAGCGTACGAGCAGTACTTC
CASSQFQTAYEQYF
>once|TRBV7-8|NA|TRBJ2-1
TGTGCCAGCAGGCCCCCGGGGGCTGGCGATGAGCAGTTCTTC
CASRPPGAGDEQFF
>NA|TRBV11-2|NA|TRBJ2-7
TGTGCCAGCAGCCCTGCACCGGGACTTAACTCCTACGAGCAGTACTTC
CASSPAPGLNSYEQYF
>once|TRBV28|TRBD1|TRBJ1-5
TGTGCCAGCAGCGACAGGGGGGAGAATCAGCCCCAGCATTTT
CASSDRGENQPQHF
>NA|TRBV28|NA|TRBJ2-5
TGTGCCAGCGGAGGAGGACAGCTGGAGACCCAGTACTTC
CASGGGQLETQYF
>NA|TRBV5-1|TRBD1|TRBJ1-1
TGCGCCAGCAGCTGGACAGGGGTTGCCACTGAAGCTTTCTTT
CASSWTGVATEAFF
>NA|TRBV15|TRBD2|TRBJ2-5
TGTGCCACCAGCCCCAGGACTAGCGGAGAGACCCAGTACTTC
CATSPRTSGETQYF
>NA|TRBV9|NA|TRBJ1-3
TGTGCCAGCAGCGTAGAAGCGAAGACTGGAAACACCATATATTTT
CASSVEAKTGNTIYF
>NA|TRBV4-1|NA|TRBJ1-3
TGCGCCAGCAGCCAAGGTCTTATCTCTGGAAACACCATATATTTT
CASSQGLISGNTIYF
>NA|TRBV9|NA|TRBJ2-7
TGTGCCAGCAGCGTTTCGGGACTCGATTACGAGCAGTACTTC
CASSVSGLDYEQYF